Listed here are 15 T cell receptor beta chains from one sample, sequenced in a study of cytomegalovirus exposure and HLA in healthy donors. PCR employed 60 Vbeta and 13 Jbeta primers. Sequencing used immunoSEQ multiplex PCR; TCRdb keeps in-frame clones, though not all of them. The profile shows roughly 120,000 clones, about 80% of them singletons. What was sequenced was PBMCs. The receptors originated from a man aged 25 to 40 in good health and CMV-seropositive.

The genes are TRBV9 and TRBJ1-2; no definite D call. Trimming left V 2 bases short and J 8 bases short, with 19 bases between. CDR1 is SGDLS, CDR2 YYNGEE, per germline. CDR3 size: 15 residues. The CDR3 region is CASSVSDGSPGGYTF. The CDR3 coding sequence is TGTGCCAGCAGCGTTTCGGACGGCTCGCCGGGAGGCTACACCTTC. The variable domain in full, completed from reference TRBV9 and TRBJ1-2, reads DSGVTQTPKHLITATGQRVTLRCSPRSGDLSVYWYQQSLDQGLQFLIQYYNGEERAKGNILERFSAQQFPDLHSELNLSSLELGDSALYFCASSVSDGSPGGYTFGSGTRLTVV.

This sequence joins TRBV28 and TRBJ2-7, with D possibly being TRBD2 (7 bases). Germline assignment: CDR1 MDHEN and CDR2 SYDVKM. Deletions cut 3 bases from V and 7 bases from J, with 16 bases between. The CDR3 covers 14 residues. CDR3 sequence reads: CASSLGGPTREQYF. The CDR3 bases are TGTGCCAGCAGTTTGGGGGGGCCTACGCGAGAGCAGTACTTC. Supplemented by reference TRBV28 and TRBJ2-7, the full variable domain reads DVKVTQSSRYLVKRTGEKVFLECVQDMDHENMFWYRQDPGLGLRLIYFSYDVKMKEKGDIPEGYSVSREKKERFSLILESASTNQTSMYLCASSLGGPTREQYFGPGTRLTVT.

This sequence joins TRBV7-2 and TRBJ1-2; perhaps TRBD1 as D (5 bases). CDR1 is SGHTA, CDR2 FQGNSA, per germline. The CDR3 loop spans 14 amino acids. Deletions cut 7 bases from V and 8 bases from J, with 20 bases between. As DNA, the CDR3 is TGTGCCAGCACCCAGCGGGGGGGACGGGAAGGCTACACCTTC. Its protein product is CASTQRGGREGYTF.

V is TRBV7-2 and J is TRBJ2-1; 12 bases align to TRBD1. The CDR3 runs 16 residues. The germline gives CDR1 SGHTA, CDR2 FQGNSA. V shed 1 base, J shed 10 bases, and the junction held 8 bases outside the gene matches. CDR3 sequence: CASSLEGQGARGEQFF. CDR3 bases: TGTGCCAGCAGCTTAGAGGGACAGGGGGCCAGGGGGGAGCAGTTCTTC.

V and J are TRBV5-1 and TRBJ2-7; maybe TRBD1 (5 bases). Per germline, CDR1 SGHRS and CDR2 YFSETQ. V shed 1 base and J shed 0 bases, with 8 bases lying between them. The CDR3 has 14 residues. CDR3 amino acids: CASSLSQGSYEQYF. The DNA for the CDR3 is TGCGCCAGCAGCTTGAGTCAGGGCTCCTACGAGCAGTACTTC.

A few counts support this clone. The V and J genes are TRBV18 and TRBJ2-3, with D maybe TRBD2 (6 bases). The germline V gene encodes CDR1 KGHSH and CDR2 LQKENI. CDR3 length: 15 amino acids. V was cut by 3 bases and J by 2 bases, with 12 bases left in between. In DNA, the CDR3 is TGTGCCAGCTCACCGGACTATCTACTCACAGATACGCAGTATTTT. This translates into CASSPDYLLTDTQYF.

This chain's CDR3 is CASSPPTRSSYNEQFF. The CDR3 DNA reads as TGTGCCAGCAGCCCCCCTACTAGGAGCTCCTACAATGAGCAGTTCTTC. The rearrangement uses TRBV7-9 and TRBJ2-1, with D possibly TRBD2 on 5 matching bases. In germline, CDR1 is SEHNR, CDR2 FQNEAQ (reference sequence). This CDR3 contains 16 residues. Trimming cost V 5 bases and J 0 bases, with 14 bases left between them.

The gene calls are TRBV4-1 and TRBJ2-1, with D perhaps matching TRBD1 (5 bases). This CDR3 is built from 16 residues. V was cut by 0 bases and J by 3 bases, with 12 bases left in between. Germline loops: CDR1 MGHRA, CDR2 YSYEKL. The DNA for the CDR3 is TGCGCCAGCAGCCAAGATGGCAGGGTTGGCTACAATGAGCAGTTCTTC. Protein: CASSQDGRVGYNEQFF.

The chain employs TRBV9 and TRBJ2-5, with TRBD2 matching over 8 bases. The germline V gene has CDR1 SGDLS and CDR2 YYNGEE. V was pared by 4 bases and J by 5 bases, with 13 bases of the junction left unmatched. This CDR3 contains 16 residues. The CDR3 sequence: CASSTRGGLGGETQYF. The CDR3 DNA is TGTGCCAGCAGCACCCGGGGGGGACTAGGAGGGGAGACCCAGTACTTC.

V is TRBV5-1 and J is TRBJ1-4, with 7 nucleotides matching TRBD1. V dropped 5 bases and J dropped 5; count of bases not matched to a gene: 9. The CDR3 consists of 15 residues. Looked up from germline, CDR1 is SGHRS and CDR2 is YFSETQ. The CDR3 region is CASRPGTETNEKLFF. The CDR3 DNA reads TGCGCCAGCAGGCCAGGGACAGAGACGAATGAAAAACTGTTTTTT.

The chain couples TRBV6-5 to TRBJ2-4; 7 positions agree with TRBD2. The CDR3 runs 16 residues. Germline V gene lookup returns CDR1 MNHEY and CDR2 SVGAGI. Trimming removed 2 bases from V and 2 bases from J; junction bases left unmatched: 6. The DNA of the CDR3 is TGTGCCAGCAGTTACGGGTCGGGGGGTCCCAAAAACATTCAGTACTTC. Protein product: CASSYGSGGPKNIQYF.

This clone was detected only once. V gene TRBV10-3 combines with J gene TRBJ2-1; D gene uncertain. CDR3 length: 11 amino acids. The germline V gene has CDR1 ENHRY and CDR2 SYGVKD. V lost 5 bases and J lost 6, with 5 bases in between. CDR3 sequence reads: CAISRSNEQFF. The DNA of the CDR3 is TGTGCCATCAGTCGTAGCAATGAGCAGTTCTTC.

The chain recombines TRBV11-1 with TRBJ2-3; 9 bases fit TRBD1. Per germline, CDR1 SGHAT and CDR2 FQDESV (reference sequence). The CDR3 length is 14 residues. The trim removed 5 bases at V and 3 bases at J, leaving 3 bases unmatched. CDR3 DNA sequence: TGTGCCAGCAGCGGGACAGGGTTTACAGATACGCAGTATTTT. Translation gives CASSGTGFTDTQYF.

On this clone: One end of the junction varies from germline; a read error may be responsible. The chain joins TRBV6-6 to TRBJ2-7; D gene uncertain. The germline gives CDR1 MNHNY, CDR2 SVGAGI (reference sequence). The CDR3 has 15 residues. The CDR3 bases are TGTGCCAGCAGTCACTCCTCCCGGAGCTCCTACGAGCAGTACTTC. Translating it yields CASSHSSRSSYEQYF.

In nucleotides, the CDR3 is TGTGCCAGCAGTTACAGAGAGGGATGGACTGAAGCTTTCTTT. Translating it yields CASSYREGWTEAFF. The chain has TRBV6-5 and TRBJ1-1, with D unclear. There are 14 residues in the CDR3. Looked up from germline, CDR1 is MNHEY and CDR2 is SVGAGI. Trimming took 2 bases from V and 5 from J, leaving 12 bases between them.